The entry below gives a single TCR beta chain sequence along with its context. The data stem from a study of shared clonotypes between healthy human individuals. Study at large: Researchers assigned three CD4 naive, three CD4 memory, two CD8 naive and one CD8 memory plate to each donor.

This CDR3 region has 15 residues. In germline, CDR1 is LNHDA, CDR2 SQIVND (reference sequence). V trimming: 1 base; J trimming: 7 bases; junction bases outside the gene matches: 4. Clones were read by immunoSEQ multiplex PCR, and TCRdb kept only the in-frame ones, dropping some. There are about 1 million clones in the sample; roughly 75% occur only once, and approximately 1.5% lies in the top ten. Sequencing was done on a sample of memory CD4+ T cells sorted from blood. Indicated subset: CD45RA-negative fraction. The chain combines TRBV19 with TRBJ1-6; 7 nucleotides agree with TRBD1. This sequence was found in a man younger than 35 in good health. The CDR3 loop reads CASSIAEGANSPLHF. In DNA form, the CDR3 reads TGTGCCAGTAGTATAGCCGAGGGGGCAAATTCACCCCTCCACTTT.